Listed below are T cell receptor beta chains from one sample, sequenced in a study of CD8 T cells in Susac syndrome. TCRdb fed the immunoSEQ multiplex PCR reads into MiXCR, producing one record per CDR3 protein. The sample includes roughly 100,000 distinct CDR3 sequences, just under 95% seen only once; the top ten take over 0.3%. Sequencing was done on a sample of CD4+ T cells from PBMCs. The origin of the receptors is a human donor with Susac syndrome. Both conserved end residues are part of each CDR3. D genes are given only for firm matches. A row's size may be missing; if present it is once, few, many or a size class.

TRBV27,.,.,TRBJ1-5,CASSPRWRGSNQPQHF
TRBV20-1,TRBD1,once,TRBJ1-6,CSATEGQFNSPLHF
TRBV25-1,.,.,TRBJ2-7,CASSESEGPYEQYF
TRBV20-1,TRBD2,.,TRBJ2-7,CSAGRGVAYEQYF
TRBV9,TRBD1,.,TRBJ2-5,CASSVGGRGWETQYF
TRBV20-1,TRBD1,.,TRBJ1-5,CSALGWDRANQPQHF
TRBV28,.,.,TRBJ1-5,CASGLETGDQPQHF
TRBV30,.,few,TRBJ2-3,CAWSGTWDTQYF
TRBV25-1,.,.,TRBJ2-5,CASSEFLAQETQYF
TRBV9,.,.,TRBJ2-3,CASSAQMGAGDTQYF
TRBV12-3/TRBV12-4,.,.,TRBJ1-2,CASSSRALWEGYTF
TRBV7-7,TRBD1,.,TRBJ2-5,CASSLSGQVVGQETQYF
TRBV18,.,.,TRBJ1-1,CASRVDRGQNEAFF
TRBV6-2/TRBV6-3,.,.,TRBJ1-5,CASSYPGREVPGNQPQHF
TRBV7-9,.,.,TRBJ2-3,CASSLDVPDFTDTQYF
TRBV10-3,TRBD1,.,TRBJ1-2,CAISPQGADYGYTF
TRBV28,TRBD1,once,TRBJ1-5,CASSPGQGSRQPQHF
TRBV9,TRBD2,once,TRBJ2-2,CASSVKASGAGELFF
TRBV4-3,.,.,TRBJ1-5,CASSQGRANQPQHF
TRBV3-1,.,.,TRBJ1-1,CASSGRGLVTEAFF
TRBV5-1,.,.,TRBJ2-7,CASRAEPGYEQYF
TRBV28,TRBD1,.,TRBJ2-4,CASSRIRDSPYF
TRBV5-6,.,.,TRBJ2-1,CASRSPYNEQFF
TRBV30,.,.,TRBJ2-4,CAWSDRVFNGKNIQYF
TRBV7-2,.,.,TRBJ1-2,CASSLQVGPNYGYTF
TRBV12-3/TRBV12-4,.,.,TRBJ2-7,CATSGSGAREQYF
TRBV2,.,.,TRBJ2-3,CASSWRKGTDTQYF
TRBV5-1,TRBD1,.,TRBJ1-2,CASSYTGGDGYTF
TRBV30,TRBD2,.,TRBJ2-3,CAWSVSRTSGGPDTQYF
TRBV20-1,.,.,TRBJ2-3,CSARDREGRTAGSTDTQYF
TRBV4-3,.,.,TRBJ1-2,CASSHELTRDYGYTF